This is a list of T cell receptor beta chains from one sample in a study of response to subunit inactivated influenza vaccine. Each CDR3 protein gets one entry after TCRdb re-called the RT-PCR reads with MiXCR. The sample contains roughly 760,000 distinct CDR3 sequences, 21% of which appear only once. This material consisted of PBMCs from blood, taken 4 to 6 days after vaccination. Receptors were obtained from a man aged 50 to 60 who received an inactivated influenza vaccine. Both conserved end residues are part of each CDR3. The order of the fields is clone size, J gene, D gene, V gene, CDR3 protein, CDR3 DNA. A D gene is named only where the DNA matches it firmly. The size entry is marked missing in some rows and otherwise reads once, few, many or a size class.

-,TRBJ1-1,TRBD1,TRBV29-1,CSALTGGLGAEAFF,TGCAGCGCCTTGACAGGGGGCTTAGGGGCTGAAGCTTTCTTT
-,TRBJ1-4,-,TRBV29-1,CSGSQGSGEKLFF,TGCAGCGGAAGTCAGGGGTCGGGAGAAAAACTGTTTTTT
-,TRBJ2-5,-,TRBV20-1,CSGSERLGARETQYF,TGCAGTGGCTCAGAAAGACTGGGGGCCCGGGAGACCCAGTACTTC
many,TRBJ2-1,-,TRBV24-1,CATSDGGPGTNNEQFF,TGTGCCACCAGTGATGGCGGTCCCGGGACAAACAATGAGCAGTTCTTC
many,TRBJ1-2,-,TRBV9,CASSVGRGNYGYTF,TGTGCCAGCAGCGTAGGGAGGGGGAACTATGGCTACACCTTC
-,TRBJ2-3,TRBD2,TRBV20-1,CSAAGLATDTQYF,TGCAGTGCGGCTGGACTAGCGACAGATACGCAGTATTTT
-,TRBJ2-5,-,TRBV4-1,CASSQLNGETQYF,TGCGCCAGCAGCCAACTTAATGGGGAGACCCAGTACTTC
many,TRBJ2-2,-,TRBV7-9,CASSPTIDKPNTGELFF,TGTGCCAGCAGCCCCACAATCGACAAGCCAAACACCGGGGAGCTGTTTTTT
few,TRBJ2-7,-,TRBV7-9,CASSSQPGYEQYF,TGTGCCAGCAGCTCCCAGCCAGGGTACGAGCAGTACTTC
few,TRBJ2-3,-,TRBV25-1,CASSGRTYTDTQYF,TGTGCCAGCAGTGGGCGTACCTACACAGATACGCAGTATTTT
many,TRBJ2-2,TRBD1,TRBV5-4,CASSSGQGSTGELFF,TGTGCCAGCAGCTCCGGACAGGGGTCCACCGGGGAGCTGTTTTTT
-,TRBJ2-7,TRBD2,TRBV7-9,CASSLGSGRIHEQYF,TGTGCCAGCAGCTTAGGTAGCGGGAGGATTCACGAGCAGTACTTC
-,TRBJ2-3,-,TRBV20-1,CSASTFADTQYF,TGCAGTGCTAGTACGTTTGCAGATACGCAGTATTTT
few,TRBJ1-2,-,TRBV19,CASSIGQGWGYTF,TGTGCCAGTAGTATTGGGCAGGGATGGGGCTACACCTTC
few,TRBJ1-4,-,TRBV15,CATSRDLAVNEKLFF,TGTGCCACCAGCAGAGATCTTGCGGTCAATGAAAAACTGTTTTTT
-,TRBJ2-1,-,TRBV6-1,CASSQGFGEDEQFF,TGTGCCAGCAGTCAGGGGTTTGGGGAAGATGAGCAGTTCTTC
-,TRBJ2-1,TRBD2,TRBV7-9,CASSPLGGTGEQFF,TGTGCCAGCAGTCCACTGGGGGGGACGGGTGAGCAGTTCTTC
-,TRBJ2-5,TRBD2,TRBV12-3/TRBV12-4,CASSSREAGGTQYF,TGTGCCAGCAGTTCCCGGGAGGCGGGGGGGACCCAGTACTTC
-,TRBJ2-3,TRBD1,TRBV12-3/TRBV12-4,CASTKGQLGTDTQYF,TGTGCCAGCACTAAGGGACAGCTAGGGACAGATACGCAGTATTTT
few,TRBJ2-3,TRBD1,TRBV24-1,CATSDLGTGSTDTQYF,TGTGCCACCAGTGATTTGGGGACAGGGAGCACAGATACGCAGTATTTT
few,TRBJ2-7,-,TRBV18,CASSPGRPQPYEQYF,TGTGCCAGCTCACCAGGAAGACCACAGCCCTACGAGCAGTACTTC
-,TRBJ2-5,-,TRBV28,CARTPITGTPSGTQYF,TGTGCCAGAACTCCAATTACCGGGACACCCTCGGGGACCCAGTACTTC
-,TRBJ2-1,TRBD1,TRBV7-9,CASSLSGTGSYEQFF,TGTGCCAGCAGCTTATCCGGGACAGGGTCATATGAGCAGTTCTTC
-,TRBJ2-5,TRBD2,TRBV29-1,CSVDSGISGRATKTQYF,TGCAGCGTTGATTCTGGTATTAGCGGGAGGGCCACGAAGACCCAGTACTTC
-,TRBJ2-5,-,TRBV28,CASSFQKTQYF,TGTGCCAGCAGTTTTCAAAAGACCCAGTACTTC
few,TRBJ2-2,-,TRBV20-1,CSADKANTGELFF,TGCAGTGCTGATAAAGCGAACACCGGGGAGCTGTTTTTT
-,TRBJ2-3,-,TRBV9,CASSTSGDPQYF,TGTGCCAGCAGCACAAGTGGAGACCCGCAGTATTTT
few,TRBJ1-1,TRBD1,TRBV20-1,CSANRGTGNTEAFF,TGCAGTGCTAATAGGGGGACAGGGAACACTGAAGCTTTCTTT
-,TRBJ1-6,-,TRBV12-3/TRBV12-4,CASTQTSGNSPLHF,TGTGCCAGCACCCAAACCTCAGGGAATTCACCCCTCCACTTT
-,TRBJ1-6,TRBD1,TRBV5-5,CASSRGQSYNSPLHF,TGTGCCAGCAGCAGGGGACAGAGCTATAATTCACCCCTCCACTTT
few,TRBJ2-6,-,TRBV21-1,CASSPFSSGANVLTF,TGTGCCAGCAGCCCCTTTTCCTCTGGGGCCAACGTCCTGACTTTC
few,TRBJ2-7,-,TRBV10-1,CASSESDRNEQYF,TGCGCCAGCAGTGAGAGCGACAGGAACGAGCAGTACTTC
-,TRBJ1-3,-,TRBV5-1,CASSLAFGTAGNTIFF,TGCGCCAGCAGCTTGGCCTTCGGGACGGCTGGAAACACCATATTTTTT
-,TRBJ2-7,-,TRBV29-1,CSAKDASSYEQYF,TGCAGCGCTAAAGACGCAAGCTCCTACGAGCAGTACTTC
-,TRBJ2-1,TRBD2,TRBV28,CASSLPRLAGYNEQFF,TGTGCCAGCAGCCTCCCCAGACTAGCGGGTTACAATGAGCAGTTCTTC
-,TRBJ1-1,-,TRBV6-5,CASSYFQDTEAFF,TGTGCCAGCAGTTACTTCCAGGACACTGAAGCTTTCTTT
few,TRBJ2-1,TRBD2,TRBV20-1,CSAVSGRARREQFF,TGCAGTGCCGTAAGCGGGAGGGCTAGGCGGGAGCAGTTCTTC
few,TRBJ1-2,-,TRBV15,CATSRDRTEGYGYTF,TGTGCCACCAGCAGAGATCGCACAGAAGGCTATGGCTACACCTTC
few,TRBJ2-1,TRBD1,TRBV20-1,CSLPYRGREQFF,TGCAGTCTTCCTTACAGGGGTCGGGAGCAGTTCTTC
few,TRBJ2-4,-,TRBV20-1,CSASGSRGKNIQYF,TGCAGTGCTAGCGGTAGTCGGGGCAAAAACATTCAGTACTTC
-,TRBJ2-7,TRBD1,TRBV7-2,CASSFGDSPYEQYF,TGTGCCAGCAGCTTCGGGGACAGTCCCTACGAGCAGTACTTC
-,TRBJ1-2,-,TRBV2,CASSTGGDDYGYTF,TGTGCCAGCAGCACCGGTGGGGATGACTATGGCTACACCTTC
-,TRBJ1-4,-,TRBV4-2,CASSHNTGPSNEKLFF,TGTGCCAGCAGCCATAACACGGGGCCCTCTAATGAAAAACTGTTTTTT
many,TRBJ2-7,TRBD1,TRBV2,CASSEGMGQAYEQYF,TGTGCCAGCAGTGAAGGGATGGGACAGGCCTACGAGCAGTACTTC
-,TRBJ1-4,-,TRBV4-2,CASSQDPSNQEKLFF,TGCGCCAGCAGCCAAGATCCCAGTAATCAGGAAAAACTGTTTTTT
-,TRBJ2-7,-,TRBV10-1,CASSEVKGGLYEQYF,TGCGCCAGCAGTGAGGTTAAAGGGGGACTCTACGAGCAGTACTTC
-,TRBJ1-1,TRBD1,TRBV11-2,CASSPLRQGYTEAFF,TGTGCCAGCAGCCCCCTTCGACAGGGCTACACTGAAGCTTTCTTT